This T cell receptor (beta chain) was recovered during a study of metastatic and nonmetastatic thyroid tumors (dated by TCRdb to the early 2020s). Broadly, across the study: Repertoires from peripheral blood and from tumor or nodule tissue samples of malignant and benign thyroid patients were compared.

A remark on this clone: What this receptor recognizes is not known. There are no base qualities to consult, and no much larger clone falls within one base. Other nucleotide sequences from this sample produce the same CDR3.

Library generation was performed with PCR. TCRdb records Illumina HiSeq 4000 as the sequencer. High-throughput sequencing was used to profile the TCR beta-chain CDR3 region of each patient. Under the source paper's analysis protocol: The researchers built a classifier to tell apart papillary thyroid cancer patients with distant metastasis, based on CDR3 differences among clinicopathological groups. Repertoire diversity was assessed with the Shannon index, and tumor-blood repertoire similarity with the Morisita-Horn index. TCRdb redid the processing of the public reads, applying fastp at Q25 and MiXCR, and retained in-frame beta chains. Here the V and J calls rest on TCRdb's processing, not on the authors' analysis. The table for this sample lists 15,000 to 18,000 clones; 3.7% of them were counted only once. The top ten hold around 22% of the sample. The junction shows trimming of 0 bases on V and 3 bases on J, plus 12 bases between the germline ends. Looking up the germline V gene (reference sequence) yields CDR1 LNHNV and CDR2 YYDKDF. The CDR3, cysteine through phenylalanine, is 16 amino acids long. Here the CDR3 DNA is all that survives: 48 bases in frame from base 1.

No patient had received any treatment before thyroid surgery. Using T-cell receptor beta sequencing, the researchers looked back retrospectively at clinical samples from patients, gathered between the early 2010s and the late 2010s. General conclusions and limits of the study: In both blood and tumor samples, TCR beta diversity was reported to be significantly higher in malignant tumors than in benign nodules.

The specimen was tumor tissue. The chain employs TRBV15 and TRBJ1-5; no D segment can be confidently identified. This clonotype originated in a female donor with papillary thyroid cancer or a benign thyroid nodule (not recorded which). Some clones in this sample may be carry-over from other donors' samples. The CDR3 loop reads CATSRDPGRPNQPQHF. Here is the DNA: TGTGCCACCAGCAGAGATCCCGGGCGGCCCAATCAGCCCCAGCATTTT.